These 24 T cell receptor beta chains originate from one sample sequenced in a study of cytomegalovirus exposure and HLA in healthy donors. 13 Jbeta primers and 60 Vbeta primers were used for the PCR. This table comes from immunoSEQ multiplex PCR, and its TCRdb copy is limited to in-frame clones, with some not included. The profile shows about 45,000 clones, about half of them singletons. Sequences were obtained from PBMCs. Every receptor here comes from a man between 60 and 75 years old in good health and CMV-seronegative.

In its sample, this clone was seen a few times. The gene calls are TRBV5-1 and TRBJ1-1; TRBD1 matches at 7 bases. The CDR3 has 14 residues. From germline, CDR1 is SGHRS and CDR2 YFSETQ. Trimming removed 0 bases from V and 7 bases from J; junction bases left unmatched: 6. The CDR3 sequence: CASSLGGTELEAFF. CDR3 sequence (DNA): TGCGCCAGCAGCTTGGGCGGGACAGAACTTGAAGCTTTCTTT. The entire variable domain, with the rest obtained from reference TRBV5-1 and TRBJ1-1, is as follows: KAGVTQTPRYLIKTRGQQVTLSCSPISGHRSVSWYQQTPGQGLQFLFEYFSETQRNKGNFPGRFSGRQFSNSRSEMNVSTLELGDSALYLCASSLGGTELEAFFGQGTRLTVV.

This sequence joins TRBV11-2 and TRBJ2-7, with 9 bases that match TRBD1. Germline V lookup: CDR1 SGHAT, CDR2 FQNNGV. The CDR3 is 15 residues long. V lost 4 bases to trimming and J lost 6 bases; unmatched junction nucleotides: 10. The CDR3 is CASSSLQGARREQYF. CDR3 sequence (DNA): TGTGCCAGCAGCTCTTTACAGGGGGCGCGTCGCGAGCAGTACTTC.

This clone has a handful of counts. The chain joins TRBV27 to TRBJ2-1; TRBD2 aligns across 7 bases. Trimming took 6 bases from V and 6 from J; bases not matched to a gene: 11. The CDR3 runs to 15 residues. Germline V gives CDR1 MNHEY, CDR2 SMNVEV (reference sequence). CDR3 residues: CASRIQLATANEQFF. The CDR3 bases are TGTGCCAGCAGAATACAACTAGCGACGGCCAATGAGCAGTTCTTC.

This clone was seen more than once but under ten times. This sequence joins TRBV7-2 and TRBJ2-1; 15 bases match TRBD2. This CDR3 is built from 14 residues. After removal of 5 bases from V and 14 bases from J, the junction contained 7 bases not matched to a gene. The germline V gene has CDR1 SGHTA and CDR2 FQGNSA. The CDR3 sequence: CASSPRGLAGGEFF. The CDR3 DNA is TGTGCCAGCAGCCCTCGAGGACTAGCGGGAGGGGAGTTCTTC.

This CDR3 is CAISPDRAPYNEQFF. The DNA of the CDR3 is TGTGCCATCAGCCCGGACAGGGCGCCCTACAATGAGCAGTTCTTC. This chain connects TRBV10-3 to TRBJ2-1, with 8 bases matching TRBD1. Germline lookup yields CDR1 ENHRY and CDR2 SYGVKD. This CDR3 has 15 amino acids. V lost 6 bases and J lost 2; bases outside the gene matches: 6.

This clone has just a few counts. The V gene is TRBV5-1, the J gene TRBJ2-5, with 7 bases aligning to TRBD1. Germline loops: CDR1 SGHRS, CDR2 YFSETQ. CDR3 size: 14 residues. Trimming removed 4 bases from V and 3 bases from J; junction bases left unmatched: 6. CDR3 nucleotides: TGCGCCAGCAGCCAAGGACAGGTAAAAGAGACCCAGTACTTC. Amino acid sequence: CASSQGQVKETQYF.

The chain has TRBV30 and TRBJ2-5; 9 nucleotides align to TRBD2. The CDR3 sequence is 15 residues long. The V gene end was trimmed by 3 bases and the J gene end by 7 bases; junction bases not matched to a gene: 12. The germline gives CDR1 GTSNPN, CDR2 SVGIG (reference sequence). The CDR3 spells CAWRSSSGSLWTQYF. In nucleotides, the CDR3 is TGTGCCTGGAGGTCGAGTAGCGGGAGTTTGTGGACCCAGTACTTC.

This clone was observed a handful of times. The chain carries TRBV21-1 and TRBJ1-5. TRBV21-1 represents a pseudogene. CDR3 length: 16 residues. The CDR3 here is CASIPGGDESTGPQHF. CDR3 bases: TGTGCCAGCATCCCGGGTGGTGATGAGTCGACCGGGCCCCAGCATTTT.

In this sample, this clone turned up a few times. The chain recombines TRBV7-9 with TRBJ1-2, with 8 bases identical to TRBD1. Trimming took 6 bases from V and 5 from J; bases not matched to a gene: 5. This CDR3 has 13 residues. The germline gives CDR1 SEHNR, CDR2 FQNEAQ (reference sequence). In DNA, the CDR3 is TGTGCCAGCAGTTACGGACAGGGATATGGCTACACCTTC. It specifies CASSYGQGYGYTF.

The V call is TRBV9, the J call TRBJ1-2; D is uncertain. The CDR3 totals 12 residues. Germline lookup yields CDR1 SGDLS and CDR2 YYNGEE. V lost 0 bases, J lost 6 bases, and 6 bases lay in between. CDR3: CASSVGGDGYTF. CDR3 nucleotides: TGTGCCAGCAGCGTAGGAGGCGATGGCTACACCTTC.

V usage is TRBV7-2 and J usage is TRBJ2-7, with TRBD2 identical over 7 bases. The CDR3 consists of 15 residues. V shed 4 bases and J 3 bases; nucleotides not matched to a gene: 9. Germline V lookup: CDR1 SGHTA, CDR2 FQGNSA. CDR3 DNA: TGTGCCAGCAGCTCCCAGGCGGGAGCAGTCTACGAGCAGTACTTC. It translates to CASSSQAGAVYEQYF. The full variable domain, its missing parts supplied by reference TRBV7-2 and TRBJ2-7, is GAGVSQSPSNKVTEKGKDVELRCDPISGHTALYWYRQSLGQGLEFLIYFQGNSAPDKSGLPSDRFSAERTGGSVSTLTIQRTQQEDSAVYLCASSSQAGAVYEQYFGPGTRLTVT.

The chain links TRBV15 to TRBJ2-7; D may be TRBD1 (5 bases). This CDR3 is 13 amino acids long. Trimming removed 4 bases from V and 7 bases from J, with 14 bases in between. Germline V gives CDR1 LNHNV, CDR2 YYDKDF (reference sequence). CDR3 sequence reads: CATSTFDSPEQYF. The CDR3 DNA reads as TGTGCCACCAGCACCTTTGACAGCCCAGAGCAGTACTTC.

V gene TRBV29-1 combines with J gene TRBJ1-1; TRBD1 aligns across 9 bases. CDR1 is SQVTM, CDR2 ANQGSEA, per germline. The CDR3 loop spans 13 amino acids. V lost 6 bases to trimming and J lost 5 bases; unmatched junction nucleotides: 7. The DNA for the CDR3 is TGCAGCGTCCGACAGGGGGATTGGACTGAAGCTTTCTTT. Protein product: CSVRQGDWTEAFF.

This clone came up a few times. The V gene is TRBV2, the J gene TRBJ2-1; the match to TRBD2 covers 11 bases. The junction had 7 bases not matched to a gene; V was cut back by 4 bases and J by 2 bases. The length of the CDR3 is 17 residues. Germline V lookup: CDR1 SNHLY, CDR2 FYNNEI. The DNA of the CDR3 is TGTGCCAGCAGTGTGGCTAGCGGGAGGACAACCTACAATGAGCAGTTCTTC. Protein: CASSVASGRTTYNEQFF.

This clone has more than one count but fewer than ten. J is TRBJ2-7 and V is TRBV5-4, with 8 bases identical to TRBD1. There are 14 residues in the CDR3. After removal of 6 bases from V and 3 bases from J, the junction contained 8 bases not matched to a gene. Germline V gene lookup returns CDR1 SGHNT and CDR2 YYREEE (reference sequence). CDR3 in DNA: TGTGCCAGCACCCTTGCCGGACAGGGCTACGAGCAGTACTTC. Protein: CASTLAGQGYEQYF.

V and J are TRBV28 and TRBJ2-7, with D maybe TRBD2 (5 bases). From germline, CDR1 is MDHEN and CDR2 SYDVKM. V lost 3 bases and J 2 bases, leaving 8 bases between the germline ends. CDR3 length: 13 amino acids. CDR3 in amino acids: CASSFGGPYEQYF. For the CDR3, the DNA is TGTGCCAGCAGTTTCGGAGGTCCCTACGAGCAGTACTTC.

The chain joins TRBV14 to TRBJ1-3; D gene uncertain. This CDR3 is 15 amino acids long. Germline CDR1 is SGHDN and CDR2 is FVKESK. V lost 4 bases, J lost 0 bases, and 10 bases lay in between. In DNA, the CDR3 is TGTGCCAGCAGCCCGACAAGATACTCTGGAAACACCATATATTTT. Translated, it gives CASSPTRYSGNTIYF.

The chain carries TRBV19 and TRBJ1-2; the D gene is possibly TRBD1 (6 bases). Germline V gives CDR1 LNHDA, CDR2 SQIVND (reference sequence). This CDR3 spans 13 amino acids. The ends were cut back, 6 bases at V and 8 bases at J, with 16 bases in the middle. The CDR3, as DNA: TGTGCCAGTAGGTTCGGGACAACGTTCGGCTACACCTTC. It encodes CASRFGTTFGYTF. Combining the CDR3 with reference TRBV19 and TRBJ1-2 gives the whole variable domain DGGITQSPKYLFRKEGQNVTLSCEQNLNHDAMYWYRQDPGQGLRLIYYSQIVNDFQKGDIAEGYSVSREKKESFPLTVTSAQKNPTAFYLCASRFGTTFGYTFGSGTRLTVV.

This clone was picked up a small number of times. The chain carries TRBV5-1 and TRBJ2-3; D is possibly TRBD2 (5 bases). The CDR3 totals 15 residues. Germline values: CDR1 SGHRS, CDR2 YFSETQ. V dropped 0 bases and J dropped 2 bases, with 10 bases sitting between them. The DNA of the CDR3 is TGCGCCAGCAGCTTGGCCCGACTACTCACAGATACGCAGTATTTT. This sequence encodes CASSLARLLTDTQYF.

The V gene is TRBV6-5, the J gene TRBJ1-5; 10 bases line up with TRBD1. Germline CDR1 is MNHEY and CDR2 is SVGAGI. CDR3 length equals 16 residues. V gave up 4 bases and J gave up 6 bases; unmatched junction bases: 9. The CDR3 bases are TGTGCCAGCAGTTCCGGGGACAGGGGCGCTTCTCAGCCCCAGCATTTT. This translates into CASSSGDRGASQPQHF.

This clone was counted a few times. The rearrangement links TRBV19 to TRBJ1-5; D gene ambiguous. Germline values: CDR1 LNHDA, CDR2 SQIVND (reference sequence). V was trimmed by 7 bases and J by 3 bases, leaving 13 bases between them. The CDR3 is 14 amino acids. The CDR3 here is CASKEGLYNQPQHF. CDR3 in DNA: TGTGCCAGTAAGGAAGGACTCTACAATCAGCCCCAGCATTTT.

The chain recombines TRBV7-3 with TRBJ2-1, with D perhaps TRBD1 (5 bases). The V end was cut by 1 base, the J end by 6 bases, with 7 bases between. The CDR3 contains 13 residues. Per germline, CDR1 SGHTA and CDR2 FQGTGA. The CDR3 nucleotides read TGTGCCAGCAGCTTAAATCAGGGCAATGAGCAGTTCTTC. This sequence encodes CASSLNQGNEQFF.

The J gene is TRBJ2-3, the V gene TRBV7-6; D not certain. Per the germline V gene, CDR1 is SGHVS and CDR2 is FNYEAQ. This CDR3 has 15 amino acids. V lost 4 bases and J 6 bases, leaving 17 bases between the germline ends. The CDR3 reads CASSSGRRSADTQYF. CDR3 nucleotide sequence: TGTGCCAGCAGCTCTGGTCGGCGGAGCGCCGATACGCAGTATTTT.

This clone was seen a few times. V usage is TRBV28 and J usage is TRBJ1-2; 10 bases line up with TRBD1. Germline trimming cut 5 bases from V and 8 bases from J; bases unmatched to any gene: 5. The germline V gene encodes CDR1 MDHEN and CDR2 SYDVKM. The CDR3 is 13 amino acids. In nucleotides, the CDR3 is TGTGCCAGCAGTCTCGACAGGGGGCACGGCTACACCTTC. Translated: CASSLDRGHGYTF.